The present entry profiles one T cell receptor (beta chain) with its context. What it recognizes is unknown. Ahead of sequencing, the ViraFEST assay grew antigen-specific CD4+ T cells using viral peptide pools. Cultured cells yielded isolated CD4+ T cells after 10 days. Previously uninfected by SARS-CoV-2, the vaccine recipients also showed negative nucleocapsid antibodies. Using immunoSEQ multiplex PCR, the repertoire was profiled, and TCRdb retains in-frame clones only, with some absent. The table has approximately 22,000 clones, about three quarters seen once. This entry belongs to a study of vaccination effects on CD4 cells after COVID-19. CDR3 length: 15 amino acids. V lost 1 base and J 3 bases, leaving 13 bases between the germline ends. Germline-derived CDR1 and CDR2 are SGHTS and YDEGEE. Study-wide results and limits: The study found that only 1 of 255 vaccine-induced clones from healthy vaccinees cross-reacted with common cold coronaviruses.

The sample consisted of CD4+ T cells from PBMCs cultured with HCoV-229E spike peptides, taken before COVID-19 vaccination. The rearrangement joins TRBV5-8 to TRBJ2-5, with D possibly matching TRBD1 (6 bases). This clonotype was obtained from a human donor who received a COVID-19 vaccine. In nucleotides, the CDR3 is TGTGCCAGCAGCTTGAGGATAGGGGGTAAAGAGACCCAGTACTTC. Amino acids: CASSLRIGGKETQYF.